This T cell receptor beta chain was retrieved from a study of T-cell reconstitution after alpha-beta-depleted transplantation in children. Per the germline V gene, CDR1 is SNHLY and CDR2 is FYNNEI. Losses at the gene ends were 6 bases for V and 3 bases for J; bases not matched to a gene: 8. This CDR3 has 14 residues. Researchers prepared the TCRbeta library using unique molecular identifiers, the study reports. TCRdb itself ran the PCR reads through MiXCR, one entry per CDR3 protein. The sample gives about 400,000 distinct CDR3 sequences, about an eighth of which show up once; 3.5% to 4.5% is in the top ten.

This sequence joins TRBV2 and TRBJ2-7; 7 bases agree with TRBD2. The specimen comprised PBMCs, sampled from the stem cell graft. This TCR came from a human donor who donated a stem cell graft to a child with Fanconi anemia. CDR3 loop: CASSRGVGLYEQYV. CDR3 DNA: TGTGCCAGCAGCCGGGGGGTCGGGCTCTACGAGCAGTACGTC.